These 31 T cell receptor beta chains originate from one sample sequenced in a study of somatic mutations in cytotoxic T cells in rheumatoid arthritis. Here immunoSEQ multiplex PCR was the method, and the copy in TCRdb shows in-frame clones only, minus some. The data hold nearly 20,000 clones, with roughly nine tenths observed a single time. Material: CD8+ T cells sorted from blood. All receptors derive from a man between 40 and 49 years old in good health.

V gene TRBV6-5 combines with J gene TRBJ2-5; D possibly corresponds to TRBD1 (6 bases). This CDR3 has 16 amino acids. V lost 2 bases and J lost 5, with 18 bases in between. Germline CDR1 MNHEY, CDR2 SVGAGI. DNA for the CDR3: TGTGCCAGCAGTTACGGAGGTCAGGGGTTGGAGGAGACCCAGTACTTC. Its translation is CASSYGGQGLEETQYF.

As DNA, the CDR3 is TGTGCCAGCAGCTCTCCCTTCGGGCAGGGACTCGCCAATGAGCAGTTCTTC. Encoded protein: CASSSPFGQGLANEQFF. The chain is built from TRBV7-9 and TRBJ2-1; possibly TRBD2 for D (6 bases). Trimming cost V 4 bases and J 6 bases, with 22 bases left between them. The CDR3 loop spans 17 amino acids. CDR1 is SEHNR and CDR2 is FQNEAQ in the germline V gene (reference sequence).

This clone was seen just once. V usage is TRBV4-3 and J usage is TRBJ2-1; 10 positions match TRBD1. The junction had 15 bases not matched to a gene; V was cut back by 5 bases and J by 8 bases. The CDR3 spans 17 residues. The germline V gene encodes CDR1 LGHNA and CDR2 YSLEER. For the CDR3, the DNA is TGCGCCAGCAGCGACGCCACCGGGACAGGGGATTACGATGAGCAGTTCTTC. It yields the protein CASSDATGTGDYDEQFF.

In nucleotides, the CDR3 is TGTGCCAGCAGCTTACCGGGACTAGCCAACAATGAGCAGTTCTTC. Its translation: CASSLPGLANNEQFF. The V and J genes are TRBV7-2 and TRBJ2-1; TRBD2 matches 9 bases. In germline, CDR1 is SGHTA, CDR2 FQGNSA. The ends lost 2 bases at V and 5 bases at J; junction bases unmatched: 4. The CDR3 extends over 15 amino acids.

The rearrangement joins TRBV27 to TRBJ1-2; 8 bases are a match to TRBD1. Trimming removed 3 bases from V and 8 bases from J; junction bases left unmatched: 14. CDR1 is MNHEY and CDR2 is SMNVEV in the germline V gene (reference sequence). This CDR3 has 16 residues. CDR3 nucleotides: TGTGCCAGCAGTTTGTTTGGACAGGGTGGGACGAACGGCTACACCTTC. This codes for CASSLFGQGGTNGYTF.

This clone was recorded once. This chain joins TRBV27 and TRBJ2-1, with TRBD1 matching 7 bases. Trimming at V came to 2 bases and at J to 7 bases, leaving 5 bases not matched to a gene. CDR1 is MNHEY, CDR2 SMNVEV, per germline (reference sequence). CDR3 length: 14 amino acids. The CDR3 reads CASSLVTGTNEQFF. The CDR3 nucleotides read TGTGCCAGCAGTTTAGTGACAGGGACGAATGAGCAGTTCTTC.

CDR3 in amino acids: CASSHYMGDSTDTQYF. CDR3 nucleotide sequence: TGTGCCAGCAGTCATTACATGGGGGATAGCACAGATACGCAGTATTTT. The chain employs TRBV27 and TRBJ2-3; D possibly uses TRBD1 or TRBD2 (5 bases each). With 5 bases removed from V and 0 bases from J, the gap between germline ends came to 15 bases. Germline lookup yields CDR1 MNHEY and CDR2 SMNVEV (reference sequence). CDR3 length: 16 amino acids.

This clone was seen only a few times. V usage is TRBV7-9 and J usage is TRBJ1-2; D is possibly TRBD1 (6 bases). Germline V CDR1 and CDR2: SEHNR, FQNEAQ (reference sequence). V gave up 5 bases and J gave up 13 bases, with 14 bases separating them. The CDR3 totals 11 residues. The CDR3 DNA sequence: TGTGCCAGCAGCGACCGACAGGAGCTCACCTTC. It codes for CASSDRQELTF.

This CDR3 is CASEAGDTQYF. As DNA, the CDR3 is TGTGCCAGCGAAGCGGGAGATACGCAGTATTTT. V usage is TRBV7-9 and J usage is TRBJ2-3; possible D gene TRBD2, 6 bases. The CDR3 spans 11 residues. Trimming left V 8 bases short and J 5 bases short, with 8 bases between. From germline, CDR1 is SEHNR and CDR2 FQNEAQ (reference sequence). The full variable domain, completed using reference TRBV7-9 and TRBJ2-3, is DTGVSQNPRHKITKRGQNVTFRCDPISEHNRLYWYRQTLGQGPEFLTYFQNEAQLEKSRLLSDRFSAERPKGSFSTLEIQRTEQGDSAMYLCASEAGDTQYFGPGTRLTVL.

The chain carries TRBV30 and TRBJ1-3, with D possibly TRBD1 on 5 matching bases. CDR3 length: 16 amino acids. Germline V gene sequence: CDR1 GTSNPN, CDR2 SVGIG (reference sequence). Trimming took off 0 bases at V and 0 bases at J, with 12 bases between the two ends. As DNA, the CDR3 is TGTGCCTGGAGTGTACAATTCGGGGGCTCTGGAAACACCATATATTTT. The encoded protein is CAWSVQFGGSGNTIYF. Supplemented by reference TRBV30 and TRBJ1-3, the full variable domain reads SQTIHQWPATLVQPVGSPLSLECTVEGTSNPNLYWYRQAAGRGLQLLFYSVGIGQISSEVPQNLSASRPQDRQFILSSKKLLLSDSGFYLCAWSVQFGGSGNTIYFGEGSWLTVV.

Here the CDR3 reads CASSLGFGVYEQYF. The CDR3 DNA reads TGTGCCAGCAGCCTGGGATTTGGGGTCTACGAGCAGTACTTC. V usage is TRBV7-8 and J usage is TRBJ2-7; D gene ambiguous. V lost 5 bases to trimming and J lost 3 bases, with 14 bases between them. Germline V gene data show CDR1 as SGHVS and CDR2 as FQNEAQ. The CDR3 loop spans 14 amino acids.

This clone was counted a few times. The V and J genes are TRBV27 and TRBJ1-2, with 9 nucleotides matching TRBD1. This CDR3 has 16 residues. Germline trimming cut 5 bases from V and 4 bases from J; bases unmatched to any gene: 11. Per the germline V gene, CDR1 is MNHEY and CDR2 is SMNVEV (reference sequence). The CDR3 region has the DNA TGTGCCAGCAGTCTACAACGGATGGACAGGGGCTATGGCTACACCTTC. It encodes CASSLQRMDRGYGYTF.

The CDR3 region is CSVKLRGRGYTF. The CDR3 region has the DNA TGCAGCGTCAAGCTCAGGGGGCGAGGCTACACCTTC. The chain employs TRBV29-1 and TRBJ1-2, with 8 bases fitting TRBD1. In germline, CDR1 is SQVTM, CDR2 ANQGSEA. V dropped 6 bases and J dropped 8; count of bases not matched to a gene: 8. The CDR3 extends over 12 amino acids. The variable domain in full, with the rest retrieved from reference TRBV29-1 and TRBJ1-2, is SAVISQKPSRDICQRGTSLTIQCQVDSQVTMMFWYRQQPGQSLTLIATANQGSEATYESGFVIDKFPISRPNLTFSTLTVSNMSPEDSSIYLCSVKLRGRGYTFGSGTRLTVV.

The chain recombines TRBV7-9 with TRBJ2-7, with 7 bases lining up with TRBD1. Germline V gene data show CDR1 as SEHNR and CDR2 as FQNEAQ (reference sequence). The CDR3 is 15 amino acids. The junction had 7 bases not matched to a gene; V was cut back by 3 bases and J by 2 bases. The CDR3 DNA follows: TGTGCCAGCAGCTTGATGACAGGGCCAACCTACGAGCAGTACTTC. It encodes CASSLMTGPTYEQYF. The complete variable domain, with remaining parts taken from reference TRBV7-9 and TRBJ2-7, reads DTGVSQNPRHKITKRGQNVTFRCDPISEHNRLYWYRQTLGQGPEFLTYFQNEAQLEKSRLLSDRFSAERPKGSFSTLEIQRTEQGDSAMYLCASSLMTGPTYEQYFGPGTRLTVT.

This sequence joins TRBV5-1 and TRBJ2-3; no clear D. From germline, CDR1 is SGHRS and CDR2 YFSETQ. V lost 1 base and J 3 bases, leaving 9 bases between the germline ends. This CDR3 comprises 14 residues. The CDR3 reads CASSLPGTTDTQYF. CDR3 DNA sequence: TGCGCCAGCAGCTTGCCGGGTACGACAGATACGCAGTATTTT.

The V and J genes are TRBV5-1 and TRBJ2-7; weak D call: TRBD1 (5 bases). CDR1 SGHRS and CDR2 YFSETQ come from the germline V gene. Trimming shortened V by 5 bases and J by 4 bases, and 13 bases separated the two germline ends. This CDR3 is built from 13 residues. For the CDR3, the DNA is TGCGCCAGCAGTGTTAGTTCAGGGTACGAGCAGTACTTC. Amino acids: CASSVSSGYEQYF.

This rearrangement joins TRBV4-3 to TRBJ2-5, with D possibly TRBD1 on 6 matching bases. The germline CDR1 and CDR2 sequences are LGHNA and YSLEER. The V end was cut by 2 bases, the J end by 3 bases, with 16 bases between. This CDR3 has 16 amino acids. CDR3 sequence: CASSQTLQGPEETQYF. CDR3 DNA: TGCGCCAGCAGCCAAACTTTGCAGGGGCCGGAAGAGACCCAGTACTTC.

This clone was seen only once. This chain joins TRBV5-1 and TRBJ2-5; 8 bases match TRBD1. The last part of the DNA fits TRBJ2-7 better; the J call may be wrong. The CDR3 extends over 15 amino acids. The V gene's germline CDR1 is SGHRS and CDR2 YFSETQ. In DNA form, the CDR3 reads TGCGCCAGCAGCTGGGGGACAGGCCAAACCTACGAGCAGTACTTC. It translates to CASSWGTGQTYEQYF.

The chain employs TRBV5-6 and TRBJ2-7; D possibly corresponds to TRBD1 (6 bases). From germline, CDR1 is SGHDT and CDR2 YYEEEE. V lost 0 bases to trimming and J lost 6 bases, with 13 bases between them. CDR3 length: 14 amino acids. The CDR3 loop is CASSLGGRAPEQYF. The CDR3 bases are TGTGCCAGCAGCTTGGGGGGGCGGGCCCCCGAGCAGTACTTC.

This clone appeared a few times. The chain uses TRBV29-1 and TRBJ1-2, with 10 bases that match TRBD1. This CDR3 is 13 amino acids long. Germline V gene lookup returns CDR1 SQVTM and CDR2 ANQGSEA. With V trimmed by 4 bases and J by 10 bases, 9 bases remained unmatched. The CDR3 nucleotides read TGCAGCGTTGCCCTGACAGGGGGCCCTCTCTACACCTTC. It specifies CSVALTGGPLYTF.

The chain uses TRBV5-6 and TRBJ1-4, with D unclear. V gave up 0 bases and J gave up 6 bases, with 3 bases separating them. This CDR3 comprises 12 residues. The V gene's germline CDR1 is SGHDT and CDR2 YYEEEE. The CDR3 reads CASSLAYEKLFF. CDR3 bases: TGTGCCAGCAGCTTGGCTTATGAAAAACTGTTTTTT.

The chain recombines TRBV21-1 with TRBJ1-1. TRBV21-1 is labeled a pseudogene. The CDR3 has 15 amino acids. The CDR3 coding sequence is TGTGCCAGCGGCAAAGTCGGGGAAGGAGAAACTGAAGCTTTCTTT. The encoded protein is CASGKVGEGETEAFF.

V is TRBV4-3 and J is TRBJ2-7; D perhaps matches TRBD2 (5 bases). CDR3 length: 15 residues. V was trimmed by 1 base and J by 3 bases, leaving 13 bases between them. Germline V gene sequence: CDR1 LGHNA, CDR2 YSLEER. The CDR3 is CASSQVSTGIYEQYF. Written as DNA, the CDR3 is TGCGCCAGCAGCCAAGTCTCTACGGGGATCTACGAGCAGTACTTC.

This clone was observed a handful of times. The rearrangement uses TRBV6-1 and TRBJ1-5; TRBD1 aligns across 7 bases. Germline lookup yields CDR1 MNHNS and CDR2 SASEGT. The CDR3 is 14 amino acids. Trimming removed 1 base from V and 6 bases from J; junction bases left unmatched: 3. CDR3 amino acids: CASSEGTGGQPQHF. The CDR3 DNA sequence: TGTGCCAGCAGTGAAGGGACAGGCGGTCAGCCCCAGCATTTT.

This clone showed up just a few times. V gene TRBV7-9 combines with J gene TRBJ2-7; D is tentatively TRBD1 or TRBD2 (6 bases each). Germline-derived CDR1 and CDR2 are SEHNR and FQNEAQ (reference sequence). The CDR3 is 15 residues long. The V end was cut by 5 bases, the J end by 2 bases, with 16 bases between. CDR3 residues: CASSPRGQPTYEQYF. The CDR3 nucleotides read TGTGCCAGCAGCCCCCGGGGGCAGCCCACCTACGAGCAGTACTTC.

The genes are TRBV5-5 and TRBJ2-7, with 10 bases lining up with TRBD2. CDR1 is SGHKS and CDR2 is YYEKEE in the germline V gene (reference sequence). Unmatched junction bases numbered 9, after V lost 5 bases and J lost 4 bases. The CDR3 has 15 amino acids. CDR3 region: CASRYGTSVLYEQYF. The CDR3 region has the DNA TGTGCCAGCAGATATGGGACTAGCGTACTATACGAGCAGTACTTC.

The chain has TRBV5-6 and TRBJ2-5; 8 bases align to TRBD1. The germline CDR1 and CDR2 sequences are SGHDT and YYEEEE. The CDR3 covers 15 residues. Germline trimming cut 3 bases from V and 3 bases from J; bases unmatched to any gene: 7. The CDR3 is CASSYTGTGEETQYF. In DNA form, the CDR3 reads TGTGCCAGCAGCTATACCGGGACAGGTGAAGAGACCCAGTACTTC.

The CDR3 reads CASTRGGEVYEQYF. DNA for the CDR3: TGTGCCAGCACCAGGGGGGGGGAGGTATACGAGCAGTACTTC. The chain joins TRBV7-9 to TRBJ2-7, with D perhaps matching TRBD1 or TRBD2 (7 bases each). Germline CDR1 and CDR2: SEHNR and FQNEAQ (reference sequence). Trimming stripped 7 bases from V and 4 bases from J, with 17 bases between. This CDR3 is built from 14 residues. Variable domain in full (rest from reference TRBV7-9 and TRBJ2-7): DTGVSQNPRHKITKRGQNVTFRCDPISEHNRLYWYRQTLGQGPEFLTYFQNEAQLEKSRLLSDRFSAERPKGSFSTLEIQRTEQGDSAMYLCASTRGGEVYEQYFGPGTRLTVT.

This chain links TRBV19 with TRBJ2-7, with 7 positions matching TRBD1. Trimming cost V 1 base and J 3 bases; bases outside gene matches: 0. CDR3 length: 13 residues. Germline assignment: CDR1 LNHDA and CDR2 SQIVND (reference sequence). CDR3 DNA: TGTGCCAGTAGTATAGGACAGGGCTACGAGCAGTACTTC. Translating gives CASSIGQGYEQYF.

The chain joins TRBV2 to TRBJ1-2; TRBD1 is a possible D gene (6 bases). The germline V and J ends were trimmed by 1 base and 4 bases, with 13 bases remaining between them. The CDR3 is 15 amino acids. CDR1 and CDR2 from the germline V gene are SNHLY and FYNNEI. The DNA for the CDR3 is TGTGCCAGCAGTGAAGTTCTAGGGGGATCCTATGGCTACACCTTC. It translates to CASSEVLGGSYGYTF.

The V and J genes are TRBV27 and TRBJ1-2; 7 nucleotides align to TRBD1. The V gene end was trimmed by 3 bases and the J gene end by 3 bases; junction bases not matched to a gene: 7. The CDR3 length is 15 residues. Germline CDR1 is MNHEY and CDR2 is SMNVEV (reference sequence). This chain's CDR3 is CASSFISGTDYGYTF. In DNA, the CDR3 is TGTGCCAGCAGTTTTATTTCGGGGACAGACTATGGCTACACCTTC.